The next 18 T cell receptor beta chains were all read from a single sample in a study of cytomegalovirus exposure and HLA in healthy donors. This PCR relied on a set of 60 Vbeta primers and 13 Jbeta primers. The table came from immunoSEQ multiplex PCR; TCRdb's copy has only in-frame clones and leaves some out. This sample has about 130,000 clones, with around 73% found just once. Sequencing input: PBMCs. Every receptor here comes from a man in his fifties in good health and CMV-seronegative.

The chain has TRBV29-1 and TRBJ2-4; maybe TRBD2 (6 bases). Germline CDR1 SQVTM, CDR2 ANQGSEA. The ends were cut back, 4 bases at V and 1 base at J, with 17 bases in the middle. The CDR3 has 16 residues. The CDR3 spells CSVAGEPGLAKNIQYF. CDR3 coding DNA: TGCAGCGTTGCGGGAGAGCCCGGGTTGGCCAAAAACATTCAGTACTTC.

The gene calls are TRBV10-2 and TRBJ1-5; tentatively, D is TRBD1 (6 bases). With 4 bases removed from V and 0 bases from J, the gap between germline ends came to 10 bases. This CDR3 is 15 amino acids long. The germline V gene encodes CDR1 WSHSY and CDR2 SAAADI. DNA for the CDR3: TGCGCCAGCAGTGGGGTACAGGGTAGCAATCAGCCCCAGCATTTT. Translated, it gives CASSGVQGSNQPQHF.

The chain employs TRBV19 and TRBJ2-2, with 12 bases identical to TRBD2. The junction had 5 bases not matched to a gene; V was cut back by 10 bases and J by 5 bases. Germline CDR1 reads LNHDA; CDR2 reads SQIVND (reference sequence). The CDR3 loop spans 14 amino acids. The CDR3 nucleotides read TGTGCCACAGACGGGACTAGCGGGACCGGGGAGCTGTTTTTT. This sequence encodes CATDGTSGTGELFF.

This chain joins TRBV19 and TRBJ2-5; D call uncertain. Germline V gives CDR1 LNHDA, CDR2 SQIVND (reference sequence). CDR3 length equals 13 residues. The ends were cut back, 7 bases at V and 3 bases at J, with 12 bases in the middle. CDR3 DNA sequence: TGTGCCAGTAACCAGGCGACGGAAGAGACCCAGTACTTC. Its protein product is CASNQATEETQYF.

The V call is TRBV19, the J call TRBJ1-5; TRBD1 matches at 9 bases. Germline assignment: CDR1 LNHDA and CDR2 SQIVND (reference sequence). V lost 6 bases to trimming and J lost 2 bases; unmatched junction nucleotides: 5. The CDR3 sequence is 15 residues long. This chain's CDR3 is CASRWTGEGNQPQHF. The CDR3 DNA is TGTGCCAGTAGGTGGACAGGGGAGGGCAATCAGCCCCAGCATTTT.

This chain joins TRBV4-1 and TRBJ1-2; 7 bases agree with TRBD1. CDR3 size: 16 residues. The junction had 12 bases not matched to a gene; V was cut back by 3 bases and J by 5 bases. Germline CDR1 and CDR2: MGHRA and YSYEKL. The DNA of the CDR3 is TGCGCCAGCAGCCAGCTTCCGGGACAGAGACTTTATGGCTACACCTTC. This codes for CASSQLPGQRLYGYTF.

CDR3 sequence reads: CASSRQGLGNEQFF. The CDR3 region has the DNA TGTGCCAGCAGTAGACAGGGCCTTGGCAATGAGCAGTTCTTC. This rearrangement joins TRBV27 to TRBJ2-1, with 7 bases lining up with TRBD1. The CDR3 covers 14 residues. The trim removed 5 bases at V and 6 bases at J, leaving 7 bases unmatched. The germline gives CDR1 MNHEY, CDR2 SMNVEV (reference sequence).

This chain joins TRBV7-8 and TRBJ1-6; TRBD1 matches 8 bases. The CDR3 spans 15 residues. Germline V gene data show CDR1 as SGHVS and CDR2 as FQNEAQ. With 1 base clipped from V and 9 bases from J, the junction kept 5 bases outside the gene matches. CDR3: CASSLGGQGTSPLHF. CDR3 in DNA: TGTGCCAGCAGCTTAGGCGGACAGGGAACTTCACCCCTCCACTTT.

The table lists this clone with a count of one. The gene calls are TRBV5-1 and TRBJ2-1; 10 positions agree with TRBD2. The CDR3 is made up of 21 amino acids. The V gene end was trimmed by 0 bases and the J gene end by 3 bases; junction bases not matched to a gene: 18. CDR1 is SGHRS, CDR2 YFSETQ, per germline. The CDR3 is CASSLALTSGWGRSLYNEQFF. In DNA form, the CDR3 reads TGCGCCAGCAGCTTGGCCTTGACTAGCGGGTGGGGTAGGTCCCTCTACAATGAGCAGTTCTTC.

The chain uses TRBV7-9 and TRBJ1-2; the D gene is possibly TRBD1 (5 bases). CDR1 SEHNR and CDR2 FQNEAQ come from the germline V gene (reference sequence). This CDR3 comprises 14 residues. Between the trimmed V and J ends, which lost 3 bases and 7 bases, there was a span of 15 bases. CDR3 loop: CASSFTGKTVGYTF. CDR3 in DNA: TGTGCCAGCAGCTTCACAGGAAAAACGGTTGGCTACACCTTC. The whole variable domain, remainder taken from reference TRBV7-9 and TRBJ1-2, is DTGVSQNPRHKITKRGQNVTFRCDPISEHNRLYWYRQTLGQGPEFLTYFQNEAQLEKSRLLSDRFSAERPKGSFSTLEIQRTEQGDSAMYLCASSFTGKTVGYTFGSGTRLTVV.

CDR3 in DNA: TGTGCCAGCAGCGTAGAAGGGACAGGGCGGTATGGCTACACCTTC. It encodes CASSVEGTGRYGYTF. The gene calls are TRBV9 and TRBJ1-2; 9 nucleotides line up with TRBD1. Trimming took 0 bases from V and 5 from J; bases not matched to a gene: 5. In germline, CDR1 is SGDLS, CDR2 YYNGEE. The CDR3 contains 15 residues.

The J gene is TRBJ1-2, the V gene TRBV5-4; 7 bases are shared with TRBD1. There are 15 residues in the CDR3. Trimming took 4 bases from V and 4 from J; bases not matched to a gene: 10. Germline values: CDR1 SGHNT, CDR2 YYREEE (reference sequence). The CDR3 is CASSAHIGQAYGYTF. The CDR3, as DNA: TGTGCCAGCAGCGCCCACATAGGACAGGCCTATGGCTACACCTTC. The full variable domain, in which reference TRBV5-4 and TRBJ1-2 provide the parts outside the CDR3, is ETGVTQSPTHLIKTRGQQVTLRCSSQSGHNTVSWYQQALGQGPQFIFQYYREEENGRGNFPPRFSGLQFPNYSSELNVNALELDDSALYLCASSAHIGQAYGYTFGSGTRLTVV.

This sequence joins TRBV28 and TRBJ2-2, with D possibly TRBD1 on 6 matching bases. This CDR3 is built from 14 residues. The V and J ends lost 2 bases and 6 bases respectively, with 10 bases between them. Germline CDR1 MDHEN, CDR2 SYDVKM. The DNA of the CDR3 is TGTGCCAGCAGTTTACGGCAGGGGTCCGGGGAGCTGTTTTTT. Translated: CASSLRQGSGELFF.

This chain joins TRBV7-2 and TRBJ2-1; 7 bases agree with TRBD2. This CDR3 is 15 amino acids long. Trimming took 0 bases from V and 1 from J; bases not matched to a gene: 0. Germline V gives CDR1 SGHTA, CDR2 FQGNSA. The CDR3 nucleotides read TGTGCCAGCAGCTTAGCAGCGGGATCCTACAATGAGCAGTTCTTC. Amino acids: CASSLAAGSYNEQFF.

This clone showed up just a few times. The chain carries TRBV28 and TRBJ2-7; D might be TRBD2 (5 bases). The CDR3 totals 12 residues. The V gene's germline CDR1 is MDHEN and CDR2 SYDVKM. V was shortened by 6 bases and J by 2 bases, with 8 bases between the two germline ends. The CDR3 here is CASRRGTYEQYF. The CDR3 DNA is TGTGCCAGCAGACGGGGAACCTACGAGCAGTACTTC.

This clone was recorded only once. The V gene is TRBV27, the J gene TRBJ2-5, with D maybe TRBD2 (5 bases). Looked up from germline, CDR1 is MNHEY and CDR2 is SMNVEV (reference sequence). V was pared by 5 bases and J by 6 bases, with 16 bases between. The CDR3 covers 14 residues. The CDR3 spells CASSPSGTGKTQYF. In DNA form, the CDR3 reads TGTGCCAGCAGTCCCTCAGGTACGGGAAAGACCCAGTACTTC.

This chain joins TRBV4-3 and TRBJ2-5, with 15 bases fitting TRBD2. Losses at the gene ends were 0 bases for V and 4 bases for J; bases not matched to a gene: 9. The CDR3 is made up of 19 amino acids. CDR1 LGHNA and CDR2 YSLEER come from the germline V gene. CDR3 amino acids: CASSQDHKRTSGRAETQYF. CDR3 sequence (DNA): TGCGCCAGCAGCCAAGACCATAAGAGGACTAGCGGGAGGGCAGAGACCCAGTACTTC.

This clone was observed a handful of times. The rearrangement links TRBV6-5 to TRBJ2-5, with D possibly matching TRBD2 (6 bases). The CDR3 is 16 residues long. Trimming removed 2 bases from V and 2 bases from J, with 15 bases in between. Germline assignment: CDR1 MNHEY and CDR2 SVGAGI. The chain's CDR3 is CASSYRGGVGQETQYF. The CDR3 region has the DNA TGTGCCAGCAGTTACAGGGGCGGGGTGGGGCAAGAGACCCAGTACTTC.